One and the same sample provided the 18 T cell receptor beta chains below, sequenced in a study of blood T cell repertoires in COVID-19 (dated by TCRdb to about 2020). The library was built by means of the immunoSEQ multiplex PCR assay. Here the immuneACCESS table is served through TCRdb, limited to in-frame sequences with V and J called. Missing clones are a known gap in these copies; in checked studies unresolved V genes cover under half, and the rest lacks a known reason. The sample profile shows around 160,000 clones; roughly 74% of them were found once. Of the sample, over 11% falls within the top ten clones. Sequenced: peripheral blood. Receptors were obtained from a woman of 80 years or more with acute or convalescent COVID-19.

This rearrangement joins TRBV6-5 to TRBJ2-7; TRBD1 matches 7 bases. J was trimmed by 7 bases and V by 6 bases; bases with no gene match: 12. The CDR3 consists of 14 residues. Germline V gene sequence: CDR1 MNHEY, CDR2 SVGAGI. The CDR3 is CASRKRDSLGEQYF. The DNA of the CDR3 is TGTGCCAGCAGGAAACGGGACAGCCTAGGGGAGCAGTACTTC.

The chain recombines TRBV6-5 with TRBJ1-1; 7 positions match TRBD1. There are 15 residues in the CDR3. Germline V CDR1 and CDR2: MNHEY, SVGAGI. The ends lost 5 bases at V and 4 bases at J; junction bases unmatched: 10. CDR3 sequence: CASSRNRGVGTEAFF. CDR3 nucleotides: TGTGCCAGCAGTCGTAACAGGGGAGTGGGCACTGAAGCTTTCTTT.

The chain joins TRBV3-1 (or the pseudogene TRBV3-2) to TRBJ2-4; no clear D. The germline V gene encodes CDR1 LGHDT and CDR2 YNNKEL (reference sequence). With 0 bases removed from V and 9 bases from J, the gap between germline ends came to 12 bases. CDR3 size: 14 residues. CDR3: CASSQETRGSIQYF. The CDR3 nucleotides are TGTGCCAGCAGCCAAGAAACCAGAGGAAGCATTCAGTACTTC.

The CDR3 is CASSLYGTSGSYEQYF. Written as DNA, the CDR3 is TGTGCCAGCAGTTTATACGGGACTAGCGGGAGTTACGAGCAGTACTTC. The V call is TRBV28, the J call TRBJ2-7; 14 bases line up with TRBD2. Germline V gene data show CDR1 as MDHEN and CDR2 as SYDVKM. The CDR3 totals 16 residues. V dropped 1 base and J dropped 4; count of bases not matched to a gene: 3. Variable domain in full (rest from reference TRBV28 and TRBJ2-7): DVKVTQSSRYLVKRTGEKVFLECVQDMDHENMFWYRQDPGLGLRLIYFSYDVKMKEKGDIPEGYSVSREKKERFSLILESASTNQTSMYLCASSLYGTSGSYEQYFGPGTRLTVT.

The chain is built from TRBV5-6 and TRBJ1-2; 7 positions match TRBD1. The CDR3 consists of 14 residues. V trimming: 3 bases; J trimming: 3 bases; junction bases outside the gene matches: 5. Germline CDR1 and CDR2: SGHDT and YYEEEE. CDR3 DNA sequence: TGTGCCAGCAGCTACCTCGACAGGGACTATGGCTACACCTTC. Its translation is CASSYLDRDYGYTF.

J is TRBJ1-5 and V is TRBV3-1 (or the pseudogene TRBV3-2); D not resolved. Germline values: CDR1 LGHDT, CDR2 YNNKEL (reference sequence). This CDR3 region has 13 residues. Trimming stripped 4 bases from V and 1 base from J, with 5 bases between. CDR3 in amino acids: CASSPSSNQPQHF. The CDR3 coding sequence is TGTGCCAGCAGCCCTTCCAGCAATCAGCCCCAGCATTTT.

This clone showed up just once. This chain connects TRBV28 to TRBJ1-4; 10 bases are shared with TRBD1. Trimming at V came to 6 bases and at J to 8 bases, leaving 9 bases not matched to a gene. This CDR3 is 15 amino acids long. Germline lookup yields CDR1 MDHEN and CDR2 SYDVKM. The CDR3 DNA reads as TGTGCCAGCAGGACCTTGACAGGGGGCAGGGAAAAACTGTTTTTT. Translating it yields CASRTLTGGREKLFF.

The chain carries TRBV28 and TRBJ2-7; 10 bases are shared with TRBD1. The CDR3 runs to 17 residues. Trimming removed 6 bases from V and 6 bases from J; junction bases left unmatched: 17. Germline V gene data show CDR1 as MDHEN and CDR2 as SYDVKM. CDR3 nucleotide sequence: TGTGCCAGCAGCCCTCTCGGGTGGGGGACAGGGGCCCGCGAGCAGTACTTC. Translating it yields CASSPLGWGTGAREQYF.

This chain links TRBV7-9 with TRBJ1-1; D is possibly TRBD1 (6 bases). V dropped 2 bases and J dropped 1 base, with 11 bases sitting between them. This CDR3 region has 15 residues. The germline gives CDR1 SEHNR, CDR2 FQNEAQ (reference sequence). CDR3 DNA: TGTGCCAGCAGCTTACGAGGACAGTCGAACACTGAAGCTTTCTTT. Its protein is CASSLRGQSNTEAFF.

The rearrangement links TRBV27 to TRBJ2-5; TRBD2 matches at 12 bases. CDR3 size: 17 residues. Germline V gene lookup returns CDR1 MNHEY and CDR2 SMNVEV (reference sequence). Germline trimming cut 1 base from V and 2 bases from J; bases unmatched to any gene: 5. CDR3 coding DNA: TGTGCCAGCAGTTTATGGGCTAGCGGGAGGGGACAAGAGACCCAGTACTTC. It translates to CASSLWASGRGQETQYF.

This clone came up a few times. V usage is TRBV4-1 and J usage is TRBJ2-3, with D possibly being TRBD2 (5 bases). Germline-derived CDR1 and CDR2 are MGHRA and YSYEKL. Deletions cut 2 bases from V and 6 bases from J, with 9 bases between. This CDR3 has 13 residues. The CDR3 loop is CASSQPGSDTQYF. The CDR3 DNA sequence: TGCGCCAGCAGCCAACCGGGGTCGGATACGCAGTATTTT.

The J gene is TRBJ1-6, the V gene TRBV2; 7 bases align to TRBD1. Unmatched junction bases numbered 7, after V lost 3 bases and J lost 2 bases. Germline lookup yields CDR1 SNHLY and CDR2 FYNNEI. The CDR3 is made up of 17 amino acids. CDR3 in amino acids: CASSDLRGQTYNSPLHF. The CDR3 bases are TGTGCCAGCAGTGACCTGCGGGGACAGACCTATAATTCACCCCTCCACTTT.

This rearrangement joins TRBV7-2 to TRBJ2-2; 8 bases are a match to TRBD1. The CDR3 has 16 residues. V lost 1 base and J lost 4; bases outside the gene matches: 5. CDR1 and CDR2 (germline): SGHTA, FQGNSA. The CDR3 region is CASSLVVTGATGELFF. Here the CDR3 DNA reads TGTGCCAGCAGCTTAGTGGTGACAGGGGCCACCGGGGAGCTGTTTTTT. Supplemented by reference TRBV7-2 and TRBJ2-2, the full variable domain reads GAGVSQSPSNKVTEKGKDVELRCDPISGHTALYWYRQSLGQGLEFLIYFQGNSAPDKSGLPSDRFSAERTGGSVSTLTIQRTQQEDSAVYLCASSLVVTGATGELFFGEGSRLTVL.

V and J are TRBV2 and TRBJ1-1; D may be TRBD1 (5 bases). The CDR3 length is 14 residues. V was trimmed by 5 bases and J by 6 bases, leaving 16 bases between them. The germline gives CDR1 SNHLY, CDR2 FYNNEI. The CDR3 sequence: CASSQTGGIAEAFF. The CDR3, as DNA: TGTGCCAGCAGTCAAACAGGCGGGATAGCTGAAGCTTTCTTT.

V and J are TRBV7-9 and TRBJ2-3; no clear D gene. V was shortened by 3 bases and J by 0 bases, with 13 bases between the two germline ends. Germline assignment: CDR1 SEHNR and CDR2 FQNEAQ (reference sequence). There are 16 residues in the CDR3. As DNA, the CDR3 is TGTGCCAGCAGCTTGGGCTCCCTCCTTAGCACAGATACGCAGTATTTT. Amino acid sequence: CASSLGSLLSTDTQYF. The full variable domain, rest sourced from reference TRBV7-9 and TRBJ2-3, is DTGVSQNPRHKITKRGQNVTFRCDPISEHNRLYWYRQTLGQGPEFLTYFQNEAQLEKSRLLSDRFSAERPKGSFSTLEIQRTEQGDSAMYLCASSLGSLLSTDTQYFGPGTRLTVL.

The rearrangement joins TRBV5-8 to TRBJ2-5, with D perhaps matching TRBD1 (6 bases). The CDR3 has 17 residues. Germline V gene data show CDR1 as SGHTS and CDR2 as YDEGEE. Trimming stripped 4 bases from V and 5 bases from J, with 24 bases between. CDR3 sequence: CASSRNPPVRGEETQYF. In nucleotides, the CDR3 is TGTGCCAGCAGCCGCAACCCTCCCGTCAGGGGTGAGGAGACCCAGTACTTC. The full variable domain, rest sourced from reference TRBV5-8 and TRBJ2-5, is EAGVTQSPTHLIKTRGQQATLRCSPISGHTSVYWYQQALGLGLQFLLWYDEGEERNRGNFPPRFSGRQFPNYSSELNVNALELEDSALYLCASSRNPPVRGEETQYFGPGTRLLVL.

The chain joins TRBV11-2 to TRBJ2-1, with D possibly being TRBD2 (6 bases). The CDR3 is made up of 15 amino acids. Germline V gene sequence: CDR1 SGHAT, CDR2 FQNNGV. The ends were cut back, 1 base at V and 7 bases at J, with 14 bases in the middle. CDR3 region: CASSLVAGIWNEQFF. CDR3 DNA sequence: TGTGCCAGCAGCTTAGTGGCGGGAATCTGGAATGAGCAGTTCTTC.

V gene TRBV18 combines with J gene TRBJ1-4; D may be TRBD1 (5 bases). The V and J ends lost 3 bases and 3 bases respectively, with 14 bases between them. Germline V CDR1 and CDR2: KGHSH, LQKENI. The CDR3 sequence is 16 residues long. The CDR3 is CASSPQRRGPNEKLFF. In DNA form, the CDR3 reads TGTGCCAGCTCACCCCAGCGGAGGGGACCTAATGAAAAACTGTTTTTT.